A single sample is the source of the 30 T cell receptor beta chains below, sequenced in a study of HIV-infected children after antiretroviral therapy interruption. Treatment: PENTA 11 planned treatment interruption arm or continuous ART arm. The TCR library was built from RNA with a 3' RACE protocol and unique molecular identifiers. One entry per CDR3 protein results from TCRdb running MiXCR on the 3' RACE reads. The sample includes some 90,000 distinct CDR3 sequences, about 6.3% seen only once; the top ten take 1% to 1.3%. Sequencing was performed on CD45RA+ CD4+ T cells from PBMCs, pooled from several time points, taken from a donor given antiretroviral therapy, either interrupted or continuous. This sample's subset: naive CD4+ CD45RA+ CD45RO- T cells. These receptors originate from a pool of human donors with HIV.

This clonotype showed up many times. The chain links TRBV20-1 to TRBJ2-3; a weak D match, TRBD2 (6 bases). This CDR3 region has 14 residues. The V end lost 0 bases, the J end lost 6 bases, and 13 bases lay between the germline ends. Germline lookup yields CDR1 DFQATT and CDR2 SNEGSKA (reference sequence). CDR3 sequence reads: CSARDPGTSDTQYF. CDR3 coding DNA: TGCAGTGCTAGAGACCCCGGGACTTCCGATACGCAGTATTTT.

This clonotype was seen at least ten times. The CDR3 spells CASRGREGVNYGYTF. The CDR3 bases are TGTGCCAGCAGGGGGAGGGAAGGGGTTAACTATGGCTACACCTTC. The chain joins TRBV25-1 to TRBJ1-2, with D possibly TRBD1 on 5 matching bases. Germline CDR1 reads MGHDK; CDR2 reads SYGVNS. V lost 6 bases to trimming and J lost 1 base, with 15 bases between them. CDR3 length: 15 residues.

About this clonotype itself: A much larger clone lies a single base off, so this may be a read error. The chain has TRBV2 and TRBJ1-5; TRBD1 matches 7 bases. Germline CDR1 reads SNHLY; CDR2 reads FYNNEI. Trimming at V came to 6 bases and at J to 3 bases, leaving 5 bases not matched to a gene. The CDR3 runs 14 residues. CDR3 protein: CASSPGTANQPQHF. In nucleotides, the CDR3 is TGTGCCAGCAGCCCCGGGACAGCCAATCAGCCCCAGCATTTT.

This rearrangement joins TRBV19 to TRBJ1-1; D is perhaps TRBD1 (5 bases). Germline CDR1 reads LNHDA; CDR2 reads SQIVND (reference sequence). The CDR3 is 14 amino acids. Trimming took off 4 bases at V and 4 bases at J, with 13 bases between the two ends. CDR3 protein: CASSKEVRGTEAFF. The CDR3 DNA follows: TGTGCCAGTAGTAAAGAGGTGAGGGGCACTGAAGCTTTCTTT.

This clonotype has a count of ten or more. This rearrangement joins TRBV29-1 to TRBJ2-1; TRBD1 might be the D (6 bases). V lost 8 bases and J lost 4, with 15 bases in between. The CDR3 loop spans 13 amino acids. The germline CDR1 and CDR2 sequences are SQVTM and ANQGSEA. In DNA, the CDR3 is TGCAGCTCCCTGGGACAAGTTTACAATGAGCAGTTCTTC. It encodes CSSLGQVYNEQFF.

This clonotype showed up many times. V is TRBV6-1 and J is TRBJ2-1; D call uncertain. The V and J ends lost 2 bases and 6 bases respectively, with 14 bases between them. The germline gives CDR1 MNHNS, CDR2 SASEGT. There are 15 residues in the CDR3. This CDR3 reads CASSELAGYLNEQFF. The DNA for the CDR3 is TGTGCCAGCAGTGAATTGGCAGGCTACCTCAATGAGCAGTTCTTC.

In its sample, this clonotype was seen a few times. This chain connects TRBV11-2 to TRBJ1-1; TRBD1 might be the D (5 bases). There are 15 residues in the CDR3. Germline V gives CDR1 SGHAT, CDR2 FQNNGV. Trimming shortened V by 2 bases and J by 0 bases, and 10 bases separated the two germline ends. The CDR3 nucleotides are TGTGCCAGCAGCTTAATGACAGAGATGAACACTGAAGCTTTCTTT. Translating gives CASSLMTEMNTEAFF. Drawing the rest from reference TRBV11-2 and TRBJ1-1, the complete variable domain is EAGVAQSPRYKIIEKRQSVAFWCNPISGHATLYWYQQILGQGPKLLIQFQNNGVVDDSQLPKDRFSAERLKGVDSTLKIQPAKLEDSAVYLCASSLMTEMNTEAFFGQGTRLTVV.

In its sample, this clonotype was seen many times. The genes are TRBV10-3 and TRBJ2-3; D remains unclear. This CDR3 spans 14 amino acids. Germline CDR1 reads ENHRY; CDR2 reads SYGVKD. The V and J ends lost 10 bases and 3 bases respectively, with 17 bases between them. The CDR3: CATMLRSDTDTQYF. The CDR3 bases are TGTGCCACGATGTTGCGTTCGGATACAGATACGCAGTATTTT.

This clonotype was seen repeatedly, ten times or more. The V and J genes are TRBV7-2 and TRBJ2-7; 11 bases map to TRBD2. The ends lost 3 bases at V and 5 bases at J; junction bases unmatched: 6. CDR1 is SGHTA and CDR2 is FQGNSA in the germline V gene. The CDR3 extends over 15 amino acids. The CDR3 bases are TGTGCCAGCAGCTTCTTAGCGGGGGGGCGGAACGAGCAGTACTTC. Translation: CASSFLAGGRNEQYF.

This clonotype showed up many times. The CDR3 sequence: CASSPFGLAGGPVRNNEQFF. For the CDR3, the DNA is TGTGCCAGCAGCCCATTCGGGCTAGCGGGGGGGCCGGTCCGCAACAATGAGCAGTTCTTC. The genes are TRBV7-2 and TRBJ2-1, with 12 bases that match TRBD2. V shed 5 bases and J 5 bases; nucleotides not matched to a gene: 19. CDR3 length equals 20 residues. The germline V gene has CDR1 SGHTA and CDR2 FQGNSA.

The table lists this clonotype with many counts. The chain carries TRBV19 and TRBJ2-7; a possible D gene is TRBD1 (5 bases). Trimming shortened V by 8 bases and J by 5 bases, and 25 bases separated the two germline ends. The CDR3 has 16 amino acids. Germline assignment: CDR1 LNHDA and CDR2 SQIVND (reference sequence). CDR3 in DNA: TGTGCCAGTTCAACAAAAGGACACGGAAAGTCCGACGAGCAGTACTTC. It specifies CASSTKGHGKSDEQYF. Complete variable domain (other parts from reference TRBV19 and TRBJ2-7): DGGITQSPKYLFRKEGQNVTLSCEQNLNHDAMYWYRQDPGQGLRLIYYSQIVNDFQKGDIAEGYSVSREKKESFPLTVTSAQKNPTAFYLCASSTKGHGKSDEQYFGPGTRLTVT.

This clonotype has at least ten counts. The rearrangement joins TRBV14 to TRBJ2-1, with D hard to call. The V and J ends lost 4 bases and 4 bases respectively, with 8 bases between them. This CDR3 comprises 13 residues. CDR1 is SGHDN and CDR2 is FVKESK in the germline V gene. This CDR3 is CASSPLLYNEQFF. CDR3 DNA: TGTGCCAGCAGCCCTCTTCTGTACAATGAGCAGTTCTTC. The entire variable domain, with the rest obtained from reference TRBV14 and TRBJ2-1, is as follows: EAGVTQFPSHSVIEKGQTVTLRCDPISGHDNLYWYRRVMGKEIKFLLHFVKESKQDESGMPNNRFLAERTGGTYSTLKVQPAELEDSGVYFCASSPLLYNEQFFGPGTRLTVL.

The chain is built from TRBV6-5 and TRBJ1-6; weak D call: TRBD1 (5 bases). CDR3 size: 16 residues. Between the trimmed V and J ends, which lost 4 bases and 6 bases, there was a span of 16 bases. CDR1 and CDR2 (germline): MNHEY, SVGAGI. CDR3 nucleotides: TGTGCCAGCAGTTTACTCCAGGGTATTGGTAATTCACCCCTCCACTTT. Encoded protein: CASSLLQGIGNSPLHF.

This clonotype was seen at least ten times. J is TRBJ1-1 and V is TRBV14; D uncertain. This CDR3 has 14 amino acids. In germline, CDR1 is SGHDN, CDR2 FVKESK. V shed 3 bases and J shed 0 bases, with 8 bases lying between them. The chain's CDR3 is CASSQTLMNTEAFF. CDR3 DNA sequence: TGTGCCAGCAGCCAGACGCTCATGAACACTGAAGCTTTCTTT. The entire variable domain, with the rest obtained from reference TRBV14 and TRBJ1-1, is as follows: EAGVTQFPSHSVIEKGQTVTLRCDPISGHDNLYWYRRVMGKEIKFLLHFVKESKQDESGMPNNRFLAERTGGTYSTLKVQPAELEDSGVYFCASSQTLMNTEAFFGQGTRLTVV.

This clonotype was counted between two and nine times. The chain recombines TRBV6-5 with TRBJ2-7; D remains unclear. Germline lookup yields CDR1 MNHEY and CDR2 SVGAGI. This CDR3 contains 13 residues. The ends were cut back, 6 bases at V and 1 base at J, with 10 bases in the middle. The CDR3 loop is CASRLDMSYEQYF. CDR3 coding DNA: TGTGCCAGCAGACTCGACATGTCCTACGAGCAGTACTTC.

The chain is built from TRBV18 and TRBJ2-5, with a tentative D call TRBD1 (6 bases). Germline loops: CDR1 KGHSH, CDR2 LQKENI. V lost 2 bases and J 2 bases, leaving 15 bases between the germline ends. CDR3 length: 16 residues. The DNA for the CDR3 is TGTGCCAGCTCACCATCGAGAACAGGGAATCAAGAGACCCAGTACTTC. Protein product: CASSPSRTGNQETQYF.

This clonotype occurred many times. The CDR3 protein is CSAIPGGSATAQHF. The CDR3 DNA is TGCAGTGCGATTCCAGGGGGCTCAGCAACGGCCCAGCATTTT. This sequence joins TRBV20-1 and TRBJ1-5; TRBD1 aligns across 8 bases. Germline loops: CDR1 DFQATT, CDR2 SNEGSKA (reference sequence). CDR3 length equals 14 residues. V lost 6 bases to trimming and J lost 11 bases; unmatched junction nucleotides: 15.

By frequency in the sample, this clonotype is medium-sized (0.01 to 0.1%). CDR3 coding DNA: TGTGCCTGGAGTCTAACAGATGCTGAGCAGTTCTTC. Translated: CAWSLTDAEQFF. The chain links TRBV30 to TRBJ2-1; D remains ambiguous. V was cut by 2 bases and J by 9 bases, with 11 bases left in between. CDR3 length: 12 residues. Germline V CDR1 and CDR2: GTSNPN, SVGIG (reference sequence).

This clonotype was counted many times. This rearrangement joins TRBV20-1 to TRBJ2-7; 7 bases map to TRBD2. CDR3 size: 13 residues. Germline V gene sequence: CDR1 DFQATT, CDR2 SNEGSKA (reference sequence). With V trimmed by 5 bases and J by 3 bases, 7 bases remained unmatched. The CDR3 protein is CSALPPGGYEQYF. The CDR3 DNA sequence: TGCAGTGCTTTGCCTCCGGGGGGCTACGAGCAGTACTTC.

This clonotype was observed a handful of times. The V gene is TRBV19, the J gene TRBJ2-6; D is uncertain. Germline V lookup: CDR1 LNHDA, CDR2 SQIVND (reference sequence). V gave up 3 bases and J gave up 0 bases, with 9 bases separating them. The CDR3 runs to 16 residues. CDR3 in DNA: TGTGCCAGTAGTATCCCCCTCCTCTCTGGGGCCAACGTCCTGACTTTC. Protein: CASSIPLLSGANVLTF. The full variable domain, in which reference TRBV19 and TRBJ2-6 provide the parts outside the CDR3, is DGGITQSPKYLFRKEGQNVTLSCEQNLNHDAMYWYRQDPGQGLRLIYYSQIVNDFQKGDIAEGYSVSREKKESFPLTVTSAQKNPTAFYLCASSIPLLSGANVLTFGAGSRLTVL.

In this sample, this clonotype turned up many times. The chain uses TRBV5-1 and TRBJ1-2; a possible D gene is TRBD1 (6 bases). In germline, CDR1 is SGHRS, CDR2 YFSETQ. The length of the CDR3 is 15 residues. V was shortened by 4 bases and J by 6 bases, with 19 bases between the two germline ends. CDR3 residues: CASSTYRVPLDGYTF. CDR3 coding DNA: TGCGCCAGCAGCACTTACAGGGTCCCGTTGGATGGCTACACCTTC.

This clonotype was seen many times. V gene TRBV5-1 combines with J gene TRBJ2-2; D gene uncertain. V gave up 0 bases and J gave up 4 bases, with 7 bases separating them. The CDR3 loop spans 14 amino acids. CDR1 SGHRS and CDR2 YFSETQ come from the germline V gene. The CDR3 reads CASSLDPGTGELFF. Here the CDR3 DNA reads TGCGCCAGCAGCTTGGATCCGGGCACCGGGGAGCTGTTTTTT.

This clonotype was counted a few times. The chain links TRBV29-1 to TRBJ2-2, with 8 bases that match TRBD1. The CDR3 length is 14 residues. Germline V lookup: CDR1 SQVTM, CDR2 ANQGSEA. The V segment lost 4 bases and the J segment 4 bases; nucleotides outside the gene matches: 5. CDR3 DNA: TGCAGCGTTGGGACAGGGTCGGGCACCGGGGAGCTGTTTTTT. Protein: CSVGTGSGTGELFF.

This clonotype has at least ten counts. The chain couples TRBV7-3 to TRBJ1-1; maybe TRBD1 (5 bases). Trimming left V 1 base short and J 13 bases short, with 13 bases between. CDR3 size: 12 residues. From germline, CDR1 is SGHTA and CDR2 FQGTGA. DNA for the CDR3: TGTGCCAGCAGCTTAAAAACAGGCCAAGTTTTCTTT. Encoded protein: CASSLKTGQVFF.

This clonotype was recorded many times. The chain joins TRBV2 to TRBJ1-1; D might be TRBD1 (6 bases). Trimming removed 2 bases at V and 5 bases at J, with 12 bases between. The CDR3 extends over 14 amino acids. Germline V gene sequence: CDR1 SNHLY, CDR2 FYNNEI. The CDR3 sequence: CASSENKGGTEAFF. CDR3 nucleotides: TGTGCCAGCAGTGAAAACAAAGGGGGGACTGAAGCTTTCTTT.

This clonotype appeared many times. This chain links TRBV15 with TRBJ1-1; 8 nucleotides match TRBD1. Per germline, CDR1 LNHNV and CDR2 YYDKDF (reference sequence). Trimming cost V 2 bases and J 1 base; bases outside gene matches: 9. This CDR3 contains 17 residues. CDR3 in DNA: TGTGCCACCAGCAGACTGGACAGGGCGCCTTGGAACACTGAAGCTTTCTTT. This codes for CATSRLDRAPWNTEAFF.

This clonotype was detected ten times or more. V gene TRBV12-3 or TRBV12-4 combines with J gene TRBJ2-2, with 13 bases matching TRBD2. V lost 5 bases and J lost 4; bases outside the gene matches: 4. This CDR3 is built from 16 residues. The CDR3 DNA follows: TGTGCCAGCAGTCACGGACTAGCGGGGGCCACCGGGGAGCTGTTTTTT. It encodes CASSHGLAGATGELFF.

This clonotype was detected many times. V is TRBV6-1 and J is TRBJ2-3; 14 positions agree with TRBD2. Germline CDR1 MNHNS, CDR2 SASEGT. The V and J ends lost 10 bases and 1 base, in that order; junction bases with no gene match: 10. The CDR3 covers 17 residues. CDR3: CATRPRLAGGGTDTQYF. Here the CDR3 DNA reads TGTGCCACCCGCCCCCGACTAGCGGGGGGGGGCACAGATACGCAGTATTTT.

This clonotype was seen repeatedly, ten times or more. The chain links TRBV10-1 to TRBJ1-1; D is ambiguous. V lost 3 bases and J lost 6, with 14 bases in between. This CDR3 comprises 14 residues. Germline CDR1 reads WNHNN; CDR2 reads SYGVQD (reference sequence). The chain's CDR3 is CASSDSGIKAEAFF. The DNA for the CDR3 is TGCGCCAGCAGTGACTCGGGGATTAAAGCTGAAGCTTTCTTT.

The rearrangement links TRBV29-1 to TRBJ2-3, with D possibly being TRBD2 (7 bases). This CDR3 contains 15 residues. Germline values: CDR1 SQVTM, CDR2 ANQGSEA. Trimming left V 7 bases short and J 4 bases short, with 21 bases between. The CDR3, as DNA: TGCAGCGCATCAACCTGGGGGGGCAACGCAGATACGCAGTATTTT. Protein sequence: CSASTWGGNADTQYF.